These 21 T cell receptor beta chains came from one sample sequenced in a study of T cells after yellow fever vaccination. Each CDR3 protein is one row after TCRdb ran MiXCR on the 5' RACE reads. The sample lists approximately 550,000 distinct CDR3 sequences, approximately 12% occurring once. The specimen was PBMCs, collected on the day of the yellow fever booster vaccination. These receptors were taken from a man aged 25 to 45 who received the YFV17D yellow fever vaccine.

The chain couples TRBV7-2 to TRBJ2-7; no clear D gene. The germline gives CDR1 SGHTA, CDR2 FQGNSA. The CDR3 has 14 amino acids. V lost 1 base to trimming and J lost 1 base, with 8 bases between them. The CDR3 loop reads CASSLVYQSYEQYF. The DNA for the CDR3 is TGTGCCAGCAGCTTAGTGTACCAGTCCTACGAGCAGTACTTC.

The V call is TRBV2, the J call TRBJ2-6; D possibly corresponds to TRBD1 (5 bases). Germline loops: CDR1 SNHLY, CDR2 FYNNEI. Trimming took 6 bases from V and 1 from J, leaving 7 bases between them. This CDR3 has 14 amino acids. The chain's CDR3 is CASRQVSGANVLTF. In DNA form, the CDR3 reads TGTGCCAGCAGACAGGTGTCTGGGGCCAACGTCCTGACTTTC.

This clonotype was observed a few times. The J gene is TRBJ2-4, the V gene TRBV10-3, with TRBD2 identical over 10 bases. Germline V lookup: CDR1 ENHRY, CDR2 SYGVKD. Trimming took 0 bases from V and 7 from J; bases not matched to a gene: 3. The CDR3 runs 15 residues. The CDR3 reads CAISESIAGGNIQYF. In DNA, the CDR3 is TGTGCCATCAGTGAGTCGATAGCGGGGGGCAACATTCAGTACTTC.

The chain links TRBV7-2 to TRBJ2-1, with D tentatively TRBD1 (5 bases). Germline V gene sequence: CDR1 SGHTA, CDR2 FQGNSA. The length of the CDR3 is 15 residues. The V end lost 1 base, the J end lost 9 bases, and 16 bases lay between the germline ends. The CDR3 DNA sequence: TGTGCCAGCAGCTTAGGGGGCAGGGTTGGAGCTGAGCAGTTCTTC. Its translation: CASSLGGRVGAEQFF.

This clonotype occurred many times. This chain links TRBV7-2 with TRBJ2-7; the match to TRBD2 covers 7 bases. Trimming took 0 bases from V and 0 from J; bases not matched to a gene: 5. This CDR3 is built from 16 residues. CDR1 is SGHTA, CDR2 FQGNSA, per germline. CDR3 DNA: TGTGCCAGCAGCTTAGCGGGAGGGCCCATCTCCTACGAGCAGTACTTC. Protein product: CASSLAGGPISYEQYF.

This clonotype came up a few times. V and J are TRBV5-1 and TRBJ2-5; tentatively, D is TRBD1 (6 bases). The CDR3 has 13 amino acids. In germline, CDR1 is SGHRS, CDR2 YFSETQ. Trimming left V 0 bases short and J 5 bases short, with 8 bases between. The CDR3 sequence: CASSLEQGETQYF. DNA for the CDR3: TGCGCCAGCAGCTTGGAACAGGGTGAGACCCAGTACTTC.

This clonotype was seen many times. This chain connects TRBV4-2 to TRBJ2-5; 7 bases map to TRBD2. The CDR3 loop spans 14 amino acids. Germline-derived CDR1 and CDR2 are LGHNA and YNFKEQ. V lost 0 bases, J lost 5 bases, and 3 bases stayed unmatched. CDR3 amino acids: CASSQDPGGETQYF. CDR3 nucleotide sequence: TGTGCCAGCAGCCAAGATCCCGGGGGGGAGACCCAGTACTTC.

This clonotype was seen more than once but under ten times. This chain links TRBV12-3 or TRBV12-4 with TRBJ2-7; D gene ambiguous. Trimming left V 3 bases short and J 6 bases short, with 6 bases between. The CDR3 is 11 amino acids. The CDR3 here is CASSLQFEQYF. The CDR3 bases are TGTGCCAGCAGTTTGCAGTTCGAGCAGTACTTC.

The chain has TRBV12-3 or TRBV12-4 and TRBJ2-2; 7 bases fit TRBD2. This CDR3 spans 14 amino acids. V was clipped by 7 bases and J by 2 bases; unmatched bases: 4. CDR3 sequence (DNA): TGTGCCAGCAACCCGGGACTAAACACCGGGGAGCTGTTTTTT. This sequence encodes CASNPGLNTGELFF.

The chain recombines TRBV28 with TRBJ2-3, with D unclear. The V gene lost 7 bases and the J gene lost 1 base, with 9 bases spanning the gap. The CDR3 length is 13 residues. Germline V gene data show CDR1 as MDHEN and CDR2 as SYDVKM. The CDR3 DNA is TGTGCCAGCAAGATGGCCGGCACAGATACGCAGTATTTT. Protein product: CASKMAGTDTQYF.

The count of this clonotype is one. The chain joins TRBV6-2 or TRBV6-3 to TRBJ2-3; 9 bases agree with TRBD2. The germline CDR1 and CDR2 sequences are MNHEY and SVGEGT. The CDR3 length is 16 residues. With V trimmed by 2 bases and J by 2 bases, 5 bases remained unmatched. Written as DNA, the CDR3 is TGTGCCAGCAGTTACAATGGCGGGAGGGCCACAGATACGCAGTATTTT. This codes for CASSYNGGRATDTQYF.

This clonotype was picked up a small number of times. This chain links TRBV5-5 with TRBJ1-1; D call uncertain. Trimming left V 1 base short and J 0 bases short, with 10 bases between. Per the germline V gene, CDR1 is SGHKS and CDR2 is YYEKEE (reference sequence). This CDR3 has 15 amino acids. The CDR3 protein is CASSLSIYLNTEAFF. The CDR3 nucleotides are TGTGCCAGCAGCTTGTCAATTTATCTGAACACTGAAGCTTTCTTT.

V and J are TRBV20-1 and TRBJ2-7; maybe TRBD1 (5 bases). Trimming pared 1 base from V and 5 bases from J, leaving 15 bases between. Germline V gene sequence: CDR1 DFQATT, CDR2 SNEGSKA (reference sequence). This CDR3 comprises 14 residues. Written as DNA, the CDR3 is TGCAGTGCTAGAGTCCAGGGTAGGTTGGACGAGCAGTACTTC. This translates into CSARVQGRLDEQYF.

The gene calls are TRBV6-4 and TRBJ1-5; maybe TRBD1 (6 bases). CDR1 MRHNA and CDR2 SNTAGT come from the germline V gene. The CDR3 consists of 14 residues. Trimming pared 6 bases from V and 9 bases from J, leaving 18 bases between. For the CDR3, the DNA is TGTGCCAGCAGCGCTGCGGGGGGCGGGGGGCCCCAGCATTTT. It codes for CASSAAGGGGPQHF.

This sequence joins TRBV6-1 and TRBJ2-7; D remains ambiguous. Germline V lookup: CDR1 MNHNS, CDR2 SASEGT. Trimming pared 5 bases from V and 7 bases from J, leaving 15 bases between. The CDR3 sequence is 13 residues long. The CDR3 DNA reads TGTGCCAGCAGTCAGGAAGGCGGACCTGAGCAGTACTTC. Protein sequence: CASSQEGGPEQYF.

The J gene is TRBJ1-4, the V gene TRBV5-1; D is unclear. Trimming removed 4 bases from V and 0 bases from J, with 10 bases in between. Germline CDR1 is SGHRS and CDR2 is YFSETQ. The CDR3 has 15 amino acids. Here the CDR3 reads CASSGSGTTNEKLFF. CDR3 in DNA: TGCGCCAGCAGCGGATCCGGGACAACTAATGAAAAACTGTTTTTT.

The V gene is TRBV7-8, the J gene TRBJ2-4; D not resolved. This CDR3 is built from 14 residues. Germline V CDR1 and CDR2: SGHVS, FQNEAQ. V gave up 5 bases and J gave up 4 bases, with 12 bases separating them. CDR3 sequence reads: CASSPSGPKNIQYF. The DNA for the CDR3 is TGTGCCAGCAGCCCTTCCGGGCCGAAAAACATTCAGTACTTC.

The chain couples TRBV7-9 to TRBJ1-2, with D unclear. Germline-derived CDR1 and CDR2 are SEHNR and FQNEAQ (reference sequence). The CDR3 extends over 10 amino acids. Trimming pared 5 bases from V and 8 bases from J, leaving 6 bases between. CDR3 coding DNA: TGTGCCAGCAGCCCCGAGGGCTACACCTTC. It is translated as CASSPEGYTF.

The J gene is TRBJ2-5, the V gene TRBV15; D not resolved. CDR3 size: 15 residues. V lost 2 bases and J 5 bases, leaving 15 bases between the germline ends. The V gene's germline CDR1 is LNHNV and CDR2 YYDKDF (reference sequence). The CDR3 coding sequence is TGTGCCACCAGCAGACCTCAAGGCAATTTGGAGACCCAGTACTTC. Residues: CATSRPQGNLETQYF.

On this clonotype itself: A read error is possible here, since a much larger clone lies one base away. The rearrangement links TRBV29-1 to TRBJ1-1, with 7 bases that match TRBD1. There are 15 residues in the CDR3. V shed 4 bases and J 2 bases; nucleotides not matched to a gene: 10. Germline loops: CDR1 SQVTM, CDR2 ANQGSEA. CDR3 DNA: TGCAGCGTTGGAGGGACAGAGGGGGCCAACACTGAAGCTTTCTTT. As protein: CSVGGTEGANTEAFF. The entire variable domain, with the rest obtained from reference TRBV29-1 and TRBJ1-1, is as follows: SAVISQKPSRDICQRGTSLTIQCQVDSQVTMMFWYRQQPGQSLTLIATANQGSEATYESGFVIDKFPISRPNLTFSTLTVSNMSPEDSSIYLCSVGGTEGANTEAFFGQGTRLTVV.

The chain's CDR3 is CASRQRLAGGDTGELFF. For the CDR3, the DNA is TGTGCCAGCAGGCAGAGACTAGCGGGAGGGGACACCGGGGAGCTGTTTTTT. The chain has TRBV27 and TRBJ2-2, with 14 bases identical to TRBD2. The germline V gene encodes CDR1 MNHEY and CDR2 SMNVEV (reference sequence). This CDR3 has 17 amino acids. V shed 6 bases and J 3 bases; nucleotides not matched to a gene: 6.